The rows below give T cell receptor beta chains drawn from one sample of a study of cytomegalovirus exposure and HLA in healthy donors. Libraries were prepared by immunoSEQ multiplex PCR; TCRdb keeps only in-frame clonotypes and omits some of them. The profile shows more than 95,000 clones, roughly 86% of them singletons. Material for sequencing was PBMCs. The origin of the receptors is a woman between 18 and 29 years old in good health and CMV-seropositive. Each CDR3 is given with its conserved first and last residue. Each record gives: D gene, V gene, J gene, clone size, CDR3 protein, CDR3 DNA. D genes are given only for firm matches. Not all rows give a size; the values are once, few, many and, for expanded clones, a class.

-,TRBV19,TRBJ2-1,-,CASSTDAGNEQFF,TGTGCCAGTAGTACTGACGCGGGTAATGAGCAGTTCTTC
-,TRBV7-9,TRBJ1-5,-,CASSQTPAQQGNQPQHF,TGTGCCAGCAGTCAGACCCCCGCCCAGCAGGGCAATCAGCCCCAGCATTTT
TRBD1,TRBV19,TRBJ1-1,-,CASSDRGQGTEAFF,TGTGCCAGTAGTGACAGGGGGCAAGGTACTGAAGCTTTCTTT
-,TRBV7-9,TRBJ2-7,-,CASSLEARGPSRYEQYF,TGTGCCAGCAGCTTAGAGGCCAGGGGCCCGTCCCGCTACGAGCAGTACTTC
-,TRBV10-3,TRBJ1-5,few,CAIRAGVDSNQPQHF,TGTGCCATCAGAGCAGGGGTGGATAGCAATCAGCCCCAGCATTTT
-,TRBV7-2,TRBJ1-2,-,CASSFPPGGYTF,TGTGCCAGCAGCTTCCCCCCAGGAGGCTACACCTTC
-,TRBV4-1,TRBJ1-2,once,CASSRGRWAEGYTF,TGCGCCAGCAGCCGAGGGCGTTGGGCGGAAGGCTACACCTTC
TRBD1,TRBV2,TRBJ1-1,-,CASSEALRGRSEAFF,TGTGCCAGCAGTGAAGCGCTTAGGGGGCGCTCTGAAGCTTTCTTT
TRBD1,TRBV11-1,TRBJ1-1,-,CASSPQTGASTEAFF,TGTGCCAGCAGCCCGCAGACAGGGGCCAGCACTGAAGCTTTCTTT
-,TRBV7-8,TRBJ2-3,-,CAKGIGTDTQYF,TGTGCCAAGGGGATCGGCACAGATACGCAGTATTTT
-,TRBV6-1,TRBJ1-2,-,CASSASRVTDGGYTF,TGTGCCAGCAGTGCCTCGAGGGTGACTGACGGTGGCTACACCTTC